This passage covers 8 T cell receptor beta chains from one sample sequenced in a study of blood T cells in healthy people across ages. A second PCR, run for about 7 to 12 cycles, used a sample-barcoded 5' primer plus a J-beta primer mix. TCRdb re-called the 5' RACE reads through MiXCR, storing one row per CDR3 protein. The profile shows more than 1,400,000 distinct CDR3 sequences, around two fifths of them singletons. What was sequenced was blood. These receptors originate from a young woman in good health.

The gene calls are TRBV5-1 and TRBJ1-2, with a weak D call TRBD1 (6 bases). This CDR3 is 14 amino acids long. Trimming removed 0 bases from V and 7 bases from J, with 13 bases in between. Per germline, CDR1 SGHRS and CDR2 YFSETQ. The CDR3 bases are TGCGCCAGCAGCTTGGATTGGGGGGCTGGTGGCTACACCTTC. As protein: CASSLDWGAGGYTF.

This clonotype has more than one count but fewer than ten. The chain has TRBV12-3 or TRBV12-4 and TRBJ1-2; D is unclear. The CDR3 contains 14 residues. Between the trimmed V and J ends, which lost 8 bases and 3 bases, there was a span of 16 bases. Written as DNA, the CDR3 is TGTGCCAGCCGTTCAACCCCACGGCACTATGGCTACACCTTC. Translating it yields CASRSTPRHYGYTF.

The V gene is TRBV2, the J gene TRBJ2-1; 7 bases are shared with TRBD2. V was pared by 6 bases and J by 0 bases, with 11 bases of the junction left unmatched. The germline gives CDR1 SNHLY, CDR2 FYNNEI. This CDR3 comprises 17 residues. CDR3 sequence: CASSGSGIISSYNEQFF. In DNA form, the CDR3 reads TGTGCCAGCAGCGGGAGCGGGATAATTAGCTCCTACAATGAGCAGTTCTTC.

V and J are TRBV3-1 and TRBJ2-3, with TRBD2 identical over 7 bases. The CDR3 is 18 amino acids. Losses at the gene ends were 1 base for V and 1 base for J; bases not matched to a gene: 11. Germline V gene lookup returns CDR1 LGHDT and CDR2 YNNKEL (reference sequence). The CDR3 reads CASSQATGLAGGTDTQYF. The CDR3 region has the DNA TGTGCCAGCAGCCAAGCGACGGGACTGGCGGGAGGCACAGATACGCAGTATTTT.

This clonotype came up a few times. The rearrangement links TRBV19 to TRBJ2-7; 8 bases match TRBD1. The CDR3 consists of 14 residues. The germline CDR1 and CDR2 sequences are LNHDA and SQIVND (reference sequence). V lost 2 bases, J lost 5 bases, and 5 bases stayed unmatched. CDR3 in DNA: TGTGCCAGTAGTATAAGACAGGGGAGCAACGAGCAGTACTTC. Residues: CASSIRQGSNEQYF. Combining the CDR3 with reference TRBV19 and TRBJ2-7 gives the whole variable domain DGGITQSPKYLFRKEGQNVTLSCEQNLNHDAMYWYRQDPGQGLRLIYYSQIVNDFQKGDIAEGYSVSREKKESFPLTVTSAQKNPTAFYLCASSIRQGSNEQYFGPGTRLTVT.

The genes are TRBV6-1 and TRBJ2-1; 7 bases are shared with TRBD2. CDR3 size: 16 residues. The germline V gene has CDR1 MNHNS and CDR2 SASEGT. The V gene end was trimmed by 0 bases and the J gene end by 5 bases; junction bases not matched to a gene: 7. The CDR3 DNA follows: TGTGCCAGCAGTGAAGCATCGGGCGGGGGTAACAATGAGCAGTTCTTC. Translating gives CASSEASGGGNNEQFF.

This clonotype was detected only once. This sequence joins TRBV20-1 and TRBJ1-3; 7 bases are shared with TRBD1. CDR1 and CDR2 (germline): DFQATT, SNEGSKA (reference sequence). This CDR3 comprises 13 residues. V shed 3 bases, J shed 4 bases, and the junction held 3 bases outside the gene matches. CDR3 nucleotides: TGCAGTGCTAGTCAGGGGGTAGGAAACACCATATATTTT. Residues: CSASQGVGNTIYF.

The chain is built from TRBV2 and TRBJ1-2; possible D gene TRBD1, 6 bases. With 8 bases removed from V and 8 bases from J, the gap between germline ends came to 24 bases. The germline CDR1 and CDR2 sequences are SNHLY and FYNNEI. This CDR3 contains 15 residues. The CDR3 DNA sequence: TGTGCCAGCTCAGCCCAACAGACAGGTAGCCTGGGCTACACCTTC. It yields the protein CASSAQQTGSLGYTF.